The clone carrying this T cell receptor beta chain was seen repeatedly, ten times or more. No antigen is known for it. Amplified TCR beta CDR3 regions derived from RNA transcripts. TCR CDR3 regions were first amplified by RT-PCR with HTBI primers. TCRdb re-called the multiplex PCR reads through MiXCR, storing one row per CDR3 protein. In the table there are over 200,000 distinct CDR3 sequences, approximately 20% of which are singletons. The data belong to a study of T cells in Graves' hyperthyroidism and ophthalmopathy. Study in general: Peripheral blood draws took place at initial diagnosis, ahead of any treatment. Study-wide findings and caveats: A 13 V-J model separated ophthalmopathy from stable hyperthyroidism.

Stable Graves' hyperthyroidism denoted no ophthalmopathy progression over 18 months. Those with hyperthyroidism were 18 to 65 years old, newly diagnosed, and ill for under 2 months. From germline, CDR1 is DFQATT and CDR2 SNEGSKA (reference sequence). J was trimmed by 0 bases and V by 2 bases; bases with no gene match: 3. This CDR3 is built from 16 residues. The V gene is TRBV20-1, the J gene TRBJ2-6; 8 nucleotides agree with TRBD2. The clonotype was recovered from a middle-aged man with Graves' hyperthyroidism. The sample was blood. The CDR3 protein is CSARLAGLSGANVLTF. In nucleotides, the CDR3 is TGCAGTGCTAGACTAGCGGGCCTCTCTGGGGCCAACGTCCTGACTTTC.